These 22 T cell receptor beta chains originate from one sample sequenced in a study of blood T cell repertoires in COVID-19. Profiled with immunoSEQ multiplex PCR; TCRdb holds only in-frame clones, not every one. The profile shows hundreds of thousands of clones, about 88% of them singletons. The sequencing sample was made of PBMCs or T cells enriched from blood (not recorded which). Every receptor here comes from a woman in her 50s who had recovered from COVID-19.

The J gene is TRBJ2-5, the V gene TRBV5-6; D remains ambiguous. With 2 bases removed from V and 3 bases from J, the gap between germline ends came to 5 bases. The CDR3 extends over 12 amino acids. From germline, CDR1 is SGHDT and CDR2 YYEEEE. CDR3 coding DNA: TGTGCCAGCAGCTTTTCAAAAGAGACCCAGTACTTC. Its translation: CASSFSKETQYF. Full variable domain (missing parts from reference TRBV5-6 and TRBJ2-5): DAGVTQSPTHLIKTRGQQVTLRCSPKSGHDTVSWYQQALGQGPQFIFQYYEEEERQRGNFPDRFSGHQFPNYSSELNVNALLLGDSALYLCASSFSKETQYFGPGTRLLVL.

The V call is TRBV3-1 (or the pseudogene TRBV3-2), the J call TRBJ2-7, with D possibly matching TRBD2 (5 bases). Trimming stripped 2 bases from V and 1 base from J, with 9 bases between. CDR3 size: 14 residues. Germline loops: CDR1 LGHDT, CDR2 YNNKEL (reference sequence). DNA for the CDR3: TGTGCCAGCAGCCAAAAAGGCGGGTCCTACGAGCAGTACTTC. The encoded protein is CASSQKGGSYEQYF.

DNA for the CDR3: TGTGCCAGCAGGGTGACAGCTTTGAGCTCCTATAATTCACCCCTCCACTTT. It specifies CASRVTALSSYNSPLHF. The chain joins TRBV5-5 to TRBJ1-6; D may be TRBD1 (5 bases). V gave up 5 bases and J gave up 0 bases, with 15 bases separating them. The CDR3 spans 17 residues. Germline loops: CDR1 SGHKS, CDR2 YYEKEE (reference sequence). Complete variable domain (other parts from reference TRBV5-5 and TRBJ1-6): DAGVTQSPTHLIKTRGQQVTLRCSPISGHKSVSWYQQVLGQGPQFIFQYYEKEERGRGNFPDRFSARQFPNYSSELNVNALLLGDSALYLCASRVTALSSYNSPLHFGNGTRLTVT.

The CDR3 protein is CASSGGSTGFNEKLFF. The CDR3 DNA reads TGTGCCAGCAGTGGAGGTTCGACAGGGTTTAATGAAAAACTGTTTTTT. The chain uses TRBV28 and TRBJ1-4; TRBD1 matches at 7 bases. This CDR3 comprises 16 residues. Germline CDR1 and CDR2: MDHEN and SYDVKM. V lost 5 bases and J lost 4; bases outside the gene matches: 10.

This clone was observed a few times. This sequence joins TRBV5-6 and TRBJ2-2; the D gene is possibly TRBD2 (5 bases). The CDR3 length is 14 residues. The germline V gene has CDR1 SGHDT and CDR2 YYEEEE. V was pared by 2 bases and J by 5 bases, with 10 bases between. The CDR3 sequence is CASSFDLATGELFF. The DNA for the CDR3 is TGTGCCAGCAGCTTTGATCTAGCAACCGGGGAGCTGTTTTTT.

The chain joins TRBV5-1 to TRBJ2-7, with unresolved D. V was shortened by 1 base and J by 2 bases, with 7 bases between the two germline ends. This CDR3 is 13 amino acids long. Germline-derived CDR1 and CDR2 are SGHRS and YFSETQ. The CDR3 region has the DNA TGCGCCAGCAGCTTGAAAGAGCCCTACGAGCAGTACTTC. This encodes CASSLKEPYEQYF.

This sequence joins TRBV28 and TRBJ1-1; 7 bases fit TRBD1. V gave up 2 bases and J gave up 5 bases; unmatched junction bases: 11. This CDR3 is 16 amino acids long. Germline CDR1 and CDR2: MDHEN and SYDVKM. The CDR3 is CASSLRTGAGSTEAFF. The CDR3 nucleotides are TGTGCCAGCAGTTTAAGAACAGGGGCGGGGTCGACTGAAGCTTTCTTT.

V gene TRBV19 combines with J gene TRBJ2-2; tentatively, D is TRBD2 (5 bases). V lost 0 bases and J 1 base, leaving 6 bases between the germline ends. The length of the CDR3 is 15 residues. CDR1 is LNHDA, CDR2 SQIVND, per germline (reference sequence). For the CDR3, the DNA is TGTGCCAGTAGTATAGATGAGGGGAACACCGGGGAGCTGTTTTTT. Translated: CASSIDEGNTGELFF.

The chain carries TRBV3-1 (or the pseudogene TRBV3-2) and TRBJ2-5; 11 bases fit TRBD2. Germline V gene lookup returns CDR1 LGHDT and CDR2 YNNKEL (reference sequence). CDR3 length equals 22 residues. The V and J ends lost 0 bases and 3 bases, in that order; junction bases with no gene match: 21. In DNA, the CDR3 is TGTGCCAGCAGCCAAGATTCCCGCGGTTGTGAAACCGGGACTAGCGGAAAAGAGACCCAGTACTTC. Its protein product is CASSQDSRGCETGTSGKETQYF.

V and J are TRBV6-4 and TRBJ2-5; D is perhaps TRBD1 (5 bases). The V gene's germline CDR1 is MRHNA and CDR2 SNTAGT. V was pared by 8 bases and J by 4 bases, with 17 bases between. This CDR3 is built from 14 residues. CDR3 residues: CASPPSRGLETQYF. CDR3 bases: TGTGCCAGCCCCCCCTCTAGGGGCTTAGAGACCCAGTACTTC.

As DNA, the CDR3 is TGCGCCAGCAGCTTGGAAGAGAGGAGAAATAATTCACCCCTCCACTTT. Translating it yields CASSLEERRNNSPLHF. The chain uses TRBV5-1 and TRBJ1-6; no clear D gene. The V end lost 0 bases, the J end lost 5 bases, and 12 bases lay between the germline ends. CDR3 length: 16 residues. Looked up from germline, CDR1 is SGHRS and CDR2 is YFSETQ.

This chain connects TRBV10-3 to TRBJ1-1; D call uncertain. V lost 3 bases, J lost 12 bases, and 11 bases lay in between. The CDR3 extends over 11 amino acids. Looked up from germline, CDR1 is ENHRY and CDR2 is SYGVKD. The CDR3 DNA sequence: TGTGCCATCAGTGACGGACGGACTACTTTCTTT. The encoded protein is CAISDGRTTFF.

This chain uses TRBV6-2 or TRBV6-3 with TRBJ2-6; D unclear. V lost 4 bases and J 4 bases, leaving 5 bases between the germline ends. CDR3 length: 13 residues. Germline-derived CDR1 and CDR2 are MNHEY and SVGEGT. The DNA for the CDR3 is TGTGCCAGCAGTTTTTCGGGGGCCAACGTCCTGACTTTC. This encodes CASSFSGANVLTF.

This clone was recorded only once. The same CDR3 can be traced to other DNA sequences in this sample. V usage is TRBV6-5 and J usage is TRBJ2-2; 9 nucleotides align to TRBD1. Germline CDR1 and CDR2: MNHEY and SVGAGI. V shed 6 bases and J 4 bases; nucleotides not matched to a gene: 6. CDR3 length: 15 amino acids. The CDR3 sequence is CASSPDRGSTGELFF. CDR3 nucleotides: TGTGCCAGCAGCCCCGACAGGGGGAGCACCGGGGAGCTGTTTTTT.

This rearrangement joins TRBV4-2 to TRBJ2-1; 9 bases agree with TRBD2. The CDR3 length is 18 residues. V lost 1 base to trimming and J lost 3 bases; unmatched junction nucleotides: 10. Germline V gene lookup returns CDR1 LGHNA and CDR2 YNFKEQ. Here the CDR3 reads CASSQVNVAGGGYNEQFF. DNA for the CDR3: TGTGCCAGCAGCCAAGTAAACGTCGCGGGAGGGGGCTACAATGAGCAGTTCTTC.

V is TRBV3-1 (or the pseudogene TRBV3-2) and J is TRBJ2-7; TRBD2 agrees at 11 bases. Germline V gene lookup returns CDR1 LGHDT and CDR2 YNNKEL (reference sequence). V lost 3 bases and J lost 7; bases outside the gene matches: 11. The CDR3 contains 16 residues. CDR3 residues: CASSQGGTSGWREQYF. Written as DNA, the CDR3 is TGTGCCAGCAGCCAGGGCGGGACTAGCGGTTGGAGAGAGCAGTACTTC.

The chain is built from TRBV18 and TRBJ2-3, with no clear D. The length of the CDR3 is 13 residues. V lost 3 bases, J lost 4 bases, and 8 bases lay in between. CDR1 is KGHSH and CDR2 is LQKENI in the germline V gene. CDR3 coding DNA: TGTGCCAGCTCACCGAGCCCTGCAGATACGCAGTATTTT. This gives the protein CASSPSPADTQYF.

This clone was observed a handful of times. The genes are TRBV19 and TRBJ1-5; D remains unclear. V shed 6 bases and J shed 1 base, with 10 bases lying between them. Per germline, CDR1 LNHDA and CDR2 SQIVND (reference sequence). There are 14 residues in the CDR3. The CDR3 protein is CASSAGASNQPQHF. CDR3 DNA sequence: TGTGCCAGTAGCGCGGGAGCCAGCAATCAGCCCCAGCATTTT.

The genes are TRBV7-2 and TRBJ1-3, with 7 bases matching TRBD1. Germline lookup yields CDR1 SGHTA and CDR2 FQGNSA. The CDR3 extends over 13 amino acids. V lost 6 bases and J lost 1; bases outside the gene matches: 0. The CDR3 loop is CASRQGSGNTIYF. DNA of the CDR3: TGTGCCAGCAGACAGGGGTCTGGAAACACCATATATTTT.

The chain carries TRBV5-3 and TRBJ1-2; 9 positions match TRBD1. TRBV5-3 is marked as an open reading frame, function uncertain. The CDR3 sequence is 15 residues long. J gave up 7 bases and V 0 bases, and 7 bases lay outside the gene matches. CDR3 coding DNA: TGTGCCAGAAGCTTGGCGTCACAGGGGGCGACTGGCTACACCTTC. As protein: CARSLASQGATGYTF.

V gene TRBV28 combines with J gene TRBJ1-2, with D possibly being TRBD1 (6 bases). Trimming took 8 bases from V and 4 from J, leaving 17 bases between them. Germline CDR1 MDHEN, CDR2 SYDVKM. The CDR3 consists of 14 residues. The chain's CDR3 is CASGSGGPAYGYTF. The CDR3 DNA follows: TGTGCCAGCGGGAGCGGGGGGCCGGCCTATGGCTACACCTTC.

The chain carries TRBV2 and TRBJ1-1; D unclear. The germline CDR1 and CDR2 sequences are SNHLY and FYNNEI. V gave up 2 bases and J gave up 7 bases, with 17 bases separating them. The CDR3 contains 15 residues. CDR3 loop: CASSESVHFSVEAFF. CDR3 nucleotides: TGTGCCAGCAGTGAATCCGTTCACTTTAGTGTTGAAGCTTTCTTT.